The entry that follows covers one T cell receptor beta chain sequence. Its antigen is not known. Three rounds of nested PCR, following a modified ARM-PCR protocol, produced the TCRbeta library. MiXCR, run by TCRdb on the multiplex PCR reads, gives a single entry per CDR3 protein. The table lists about 200,000 distinct CDR3 sequences, less than 80% of them singletons. The sample is drawn from a study of tumor and adjacent non-tumor tissue in lung cancer. Study-level points and caveats: Tumor tissue had significantly higher TCR diversity than normal lung.

CDR3 length: 14 amino acids. V lost 6 bases, J lost 3 bases, and 13 bases lay in between. Germline V lookup: CDR1 SGHAT, CDR2 FQNNGV. The template was RNA from unsorted bulk tissue. The chain links TRBV11-2 to TRBJ2-3; no clear D. The sequence derives from a man between 60 and 75 years old with non-small cell lung cancer. What was sequenced was lung tumor tissue. CDR3 coding DNA: TGTGCCAGCAGTTTATCGCGAGATACAGATACGCAGTATTTT. It encodes CASSLSRDTDTQYF.